The sequence of this T cell receptor (beta chain) was determined in a study of OX40 agonist ivuxolimab in advanced cancers. The length of the CDR3 is 14 residues. V shed 7 bases and J 6 bases; nucleotides not matched to a gene: 3. Germline V lookup: CDR1 SNHLY, CDR2 FYNNEI. Some clones are missing from TCRdb's copy, which holds only in-frame ones; the method was immunoSEQ multiplex PCR. The data contain 95,000 or so clones, around 85% of them singletons. The source of this sequence is an adult with an advanced solid tumor such as melanoma, head and neck, liver or kidney cancer. The starting material was CD4+ or CD8+ T cells sorted from blood, obtained in a trial of the OX40 agonist ivuxolimab. The genes are TRBV2 and TRBJ2-1; 13 bases are shared with TRBD2. CDR3 sequence: CASIWTSGSNEQFF. DNA for the CDR3: TGTGCCAGCATTTGGACTAGCGGGAGCAATGAGCAGTTCTTC.